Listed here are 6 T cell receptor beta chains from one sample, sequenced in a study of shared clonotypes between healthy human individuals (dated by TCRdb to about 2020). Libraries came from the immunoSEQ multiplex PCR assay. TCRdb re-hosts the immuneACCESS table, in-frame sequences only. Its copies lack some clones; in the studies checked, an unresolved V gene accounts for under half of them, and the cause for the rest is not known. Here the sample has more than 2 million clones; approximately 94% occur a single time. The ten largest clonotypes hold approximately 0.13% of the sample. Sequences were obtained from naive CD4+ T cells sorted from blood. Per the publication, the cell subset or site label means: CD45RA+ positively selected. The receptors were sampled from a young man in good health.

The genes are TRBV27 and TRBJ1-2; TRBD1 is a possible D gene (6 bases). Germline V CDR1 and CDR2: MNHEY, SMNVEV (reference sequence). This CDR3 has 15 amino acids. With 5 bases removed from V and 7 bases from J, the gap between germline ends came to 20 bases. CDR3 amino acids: CASSTLTGLGGGYTF. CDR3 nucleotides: TGTGCCAGCAGTACCCTAACAGGGCTTGGCGGTGGCTACACCTTC.

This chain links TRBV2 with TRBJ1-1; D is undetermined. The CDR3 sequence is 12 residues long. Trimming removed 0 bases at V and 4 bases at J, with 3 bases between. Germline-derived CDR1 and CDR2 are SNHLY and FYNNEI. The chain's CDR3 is CASSEASTEAFF. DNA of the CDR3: TGTGCCAGCAGTGAAGCTTCCACTGAAGCTTTCTTT.

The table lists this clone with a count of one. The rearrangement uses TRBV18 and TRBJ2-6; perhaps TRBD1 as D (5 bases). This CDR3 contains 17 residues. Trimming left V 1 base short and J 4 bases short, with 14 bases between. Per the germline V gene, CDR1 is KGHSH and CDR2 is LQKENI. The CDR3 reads CASSPRETASGANVLTF. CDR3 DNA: TGTGCCAGCTCACCACGAGAGACAGCGTCGGGGGCCAACGTCCTGACTTTC.

The CDR3 DNA reads TGTGCCATCAGTGAGGCGAGATCGAATAGTGTTTATAATTCACCCCTCCACTTT. Amino acids: CAISEARSNSVYNSPLHF. The chain carries TRBV10-3 and TRBJ1-6; no clear D. The V end was cut by 2 bases, the J end by 4 bases, with 18 bases between. CDR1 is ENHRY, CDR2 SYGVKD, per germline. This CDR3 has 18 amino acids.

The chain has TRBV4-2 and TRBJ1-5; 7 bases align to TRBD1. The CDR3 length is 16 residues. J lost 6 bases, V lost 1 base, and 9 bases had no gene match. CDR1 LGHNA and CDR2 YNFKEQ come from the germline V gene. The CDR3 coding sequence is TGTGCCAGCAGCCAAGGGAGAGGGGGCCGGACTCAGCCCCAGCATTTT. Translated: CASSQGRGGRTQPQHF.

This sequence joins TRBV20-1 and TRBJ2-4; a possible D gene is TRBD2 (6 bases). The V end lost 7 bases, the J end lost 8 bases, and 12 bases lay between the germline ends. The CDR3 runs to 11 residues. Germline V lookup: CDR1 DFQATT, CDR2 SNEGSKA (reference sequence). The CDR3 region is CSGGRIDIQYF. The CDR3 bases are TGCAGTGGGGGGAGGATAGACATTCAGTACTTC.